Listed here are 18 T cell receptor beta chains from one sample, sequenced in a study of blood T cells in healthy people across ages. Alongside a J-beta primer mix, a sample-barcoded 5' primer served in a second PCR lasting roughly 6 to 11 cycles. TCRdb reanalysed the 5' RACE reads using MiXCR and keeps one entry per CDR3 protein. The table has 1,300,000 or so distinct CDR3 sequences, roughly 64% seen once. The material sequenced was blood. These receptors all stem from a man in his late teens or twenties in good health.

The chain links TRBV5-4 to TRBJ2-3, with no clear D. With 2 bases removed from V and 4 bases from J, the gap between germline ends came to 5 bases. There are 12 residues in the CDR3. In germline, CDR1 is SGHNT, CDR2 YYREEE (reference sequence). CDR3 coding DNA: TGTGCCAGCAGCTTTCCGTCAGATACGCAGTATTTT. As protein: CASSFPSDTQYF.

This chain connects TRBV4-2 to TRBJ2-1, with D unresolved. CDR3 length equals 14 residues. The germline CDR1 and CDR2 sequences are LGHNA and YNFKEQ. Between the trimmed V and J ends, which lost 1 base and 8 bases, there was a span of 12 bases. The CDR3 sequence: CASSQVSGVDEQFF. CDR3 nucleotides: TGTGCCAGCAGCCAAGTTTCGGGTGTCGATGAGCAGTTCTTC.

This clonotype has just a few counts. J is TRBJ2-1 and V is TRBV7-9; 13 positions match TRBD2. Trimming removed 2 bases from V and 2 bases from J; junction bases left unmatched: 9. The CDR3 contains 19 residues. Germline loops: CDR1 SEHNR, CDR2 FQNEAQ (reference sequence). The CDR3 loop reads CASSLPGLAGRVAYNEQFF. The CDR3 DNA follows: TGTGCCAGCAGCTTACCGGGACTAGCGGGACGTGTCGCCTACAATGAGCAGTTCTTC.

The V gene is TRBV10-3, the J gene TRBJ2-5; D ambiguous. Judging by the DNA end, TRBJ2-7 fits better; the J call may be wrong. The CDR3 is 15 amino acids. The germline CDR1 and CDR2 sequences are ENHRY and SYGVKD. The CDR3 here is CAISESTRVASEQYF. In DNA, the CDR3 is TGTGCCATCAGTGAGTCGACTCGTGTAGCTAGCGAGCAGTACTTC.

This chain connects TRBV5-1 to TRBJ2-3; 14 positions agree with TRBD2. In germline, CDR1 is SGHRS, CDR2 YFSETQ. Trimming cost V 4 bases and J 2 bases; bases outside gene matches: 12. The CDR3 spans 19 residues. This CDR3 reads CASSPQGPGLAGATDTQYF. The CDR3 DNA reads TGCGCCAGCAGCCCACAGGGTCCGGGACTAGCGGGGGCCACAGATACGCAGTATTTT.

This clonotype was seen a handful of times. This CDR3 is CSASLTGQPTPYEQYF. The DNA for the CDR3 is TGCAGTGCTAGCCTAACCGGACAGCCAACCCCGTACGAGCAGTACTTC. V gene TRBV20-1 combines with J gene TRBJ2-7; D might be TRBD1 (6 bases). Trimming stripped 3 bases from V and 4 bases from J, with 22 bases between. This CDR3 spans 16 amino acids. Germline V gene lookup returns CDR1 DFQATT and CDR2 SNEGSKA (reference sequence).

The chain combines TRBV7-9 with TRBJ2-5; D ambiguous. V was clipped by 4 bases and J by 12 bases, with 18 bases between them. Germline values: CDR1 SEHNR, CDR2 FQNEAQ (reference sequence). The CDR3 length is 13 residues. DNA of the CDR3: TGTGCCAGCAGCTCCTCCCAACTTAGCCCGAAGTACTTC. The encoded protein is CASSSSQLSPKYF.

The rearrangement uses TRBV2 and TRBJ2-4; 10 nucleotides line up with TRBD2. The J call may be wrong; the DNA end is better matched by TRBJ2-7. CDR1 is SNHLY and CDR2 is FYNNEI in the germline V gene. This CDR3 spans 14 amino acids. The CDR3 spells CASSTGTSADEQYF. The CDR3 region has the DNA TGTGCCAGCAGTACCGGGACTAGCGCGGACGAGCAGTACTTC.

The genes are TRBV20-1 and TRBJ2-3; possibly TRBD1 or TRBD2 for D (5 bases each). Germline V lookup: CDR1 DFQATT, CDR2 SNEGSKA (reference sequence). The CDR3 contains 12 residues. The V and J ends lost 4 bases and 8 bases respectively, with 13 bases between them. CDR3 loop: CSAIGDPGTQYF. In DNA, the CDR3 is TGCAGTGCTATAGGGGACCCGGGTACGCAGTATTTT.

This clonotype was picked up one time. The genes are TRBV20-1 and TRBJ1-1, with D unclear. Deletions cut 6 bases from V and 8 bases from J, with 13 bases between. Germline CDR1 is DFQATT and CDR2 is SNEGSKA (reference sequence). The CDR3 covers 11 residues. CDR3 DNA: TGCAGTGCCTCTCCGGGCGTAGAAGCTTTCTTT. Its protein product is CSASPGVEAFF.

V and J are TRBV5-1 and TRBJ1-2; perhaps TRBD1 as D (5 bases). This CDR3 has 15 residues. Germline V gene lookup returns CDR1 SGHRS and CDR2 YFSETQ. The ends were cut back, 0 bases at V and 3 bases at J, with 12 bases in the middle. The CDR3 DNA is TGCGCCAGCAGCTTGGCTCGTCCGGGGCACTATGGCTACACCTTC. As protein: CASSLARPGHYGYTF.

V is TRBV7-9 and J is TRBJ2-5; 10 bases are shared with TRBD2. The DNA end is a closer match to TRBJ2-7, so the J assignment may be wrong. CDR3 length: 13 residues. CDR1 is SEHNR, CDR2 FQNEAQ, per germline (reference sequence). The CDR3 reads CASTLAGVSEQYF. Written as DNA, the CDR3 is TGTGCCAGCACTCTAGCGGGAGTCTCCGAGCAGTACTTC.

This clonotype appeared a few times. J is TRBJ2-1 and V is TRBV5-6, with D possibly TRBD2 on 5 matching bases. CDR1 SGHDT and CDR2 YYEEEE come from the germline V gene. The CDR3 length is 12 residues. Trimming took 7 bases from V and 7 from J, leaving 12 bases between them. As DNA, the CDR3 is TGTGCCAGCGGTGAACCGGGGAATGAGCAGTTCTTC. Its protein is CASGEPGNEQFF.

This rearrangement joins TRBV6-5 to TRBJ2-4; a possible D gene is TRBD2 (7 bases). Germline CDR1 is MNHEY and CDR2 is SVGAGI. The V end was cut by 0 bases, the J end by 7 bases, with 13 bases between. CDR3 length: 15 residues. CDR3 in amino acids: CASSYSSRGGNIQYF. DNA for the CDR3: TGTGCCAGCAGTTACTCGAGCAGGGGAGGGAACATTCAGTACTTC.

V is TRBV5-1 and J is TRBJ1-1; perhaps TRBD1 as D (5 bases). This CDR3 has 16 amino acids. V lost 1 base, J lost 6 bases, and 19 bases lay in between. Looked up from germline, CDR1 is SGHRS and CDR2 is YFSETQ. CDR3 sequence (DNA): TGCGCCAGCAGCTTGAGGGGCGGCCCGTTGTTGGCTGAAGCTTTCTTT. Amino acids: CASSLRGGPLLAEAFF. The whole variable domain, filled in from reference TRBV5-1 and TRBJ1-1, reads KAGVTQTPRYLIKTRGQQVTLSCSPISGHRSVSWYQQTPGQGLQFLFEYFSETQRNKGNFPGRFSGRQFSNSRSEMNVSTLELGDSALYLCASSLRGGPLLAEAFFGQGTRLTVV.

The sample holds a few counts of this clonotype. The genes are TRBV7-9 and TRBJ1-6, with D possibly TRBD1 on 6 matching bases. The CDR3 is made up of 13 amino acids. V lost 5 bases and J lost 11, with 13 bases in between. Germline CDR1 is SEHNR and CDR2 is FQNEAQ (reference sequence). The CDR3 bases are TGTGCCAGCAGCCCAGAGGGGGGCCCACCCCTCCACTTT. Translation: CASSPEGGPPLHF.

The CDR3 bases are TGTGCCAGCACCGATCCGAACGGTGAGCAGTTCTTC. Protein sequence: CASTDPNGEQFF. J is TRBJ2-1 and V is TRBV6-2 or TRBV6-3; D call uncertain. Between the trimmed V and J ends, which lost 7 bases and 9 bases, there was a span of 13 bases. There are 12 residues in the CDR3. Germline-derived CDR1 and CDR2 are MNHEY and SVGEGT.

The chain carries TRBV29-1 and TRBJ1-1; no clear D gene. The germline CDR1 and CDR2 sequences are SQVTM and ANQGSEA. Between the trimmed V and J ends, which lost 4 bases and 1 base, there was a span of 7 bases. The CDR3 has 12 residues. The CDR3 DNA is TGCAGCGTTGTGCGGAGGAACACTGAAGCTTTCTTT. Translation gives CSVVRRNTEAFF. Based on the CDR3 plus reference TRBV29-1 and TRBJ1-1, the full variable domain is SAVISQKPSRDICQRGTSLTIQCQVDSQVTMMFWYRQQPGQSLTLIATANQGSEATYESGFVIDKFPISRPNLTFSTLTVSNMSPEDSSIYLCSVVRRNTEAFFGQGTRLTVV.